This TCR beta chain was profiled in a study of blood T cell repertoires in COVID-19. About the study: The samples span acute and convalescent COVID-19 from the United States, Italy and Spain. T cells, B-cell-depleted T cells, or PBMCs provided the cDNA or gDNA that served as material.

In the original workflow: From reference gene primer amplification, estimates of nucleated cell counts were derived. Only in-frame clones appear in the TCRdb table, and some are missing; sequencing was by immunoSEQ multiplex PCR. The D gene and trimming were derived from the DNA, and the V and J assignments and clone size from that table. The sample contains some 380,000 clones, around 84% of which appear only once. The CDR3 totals 14 residues. Germline V gene sequence: CDR1 KGHSH, CDR2 LQKENI. Trimming took 3 bases from V and 8 from J; bases not matched to a gene: 9. The receptor's source is a human donor with acute or convalescent COVID-19. The donor label of this sample is uncertain. V and J are TRBV18 and TRBJ1-2, with TRBD1 matching 7 bases. The specimen sequenced was peripheral blood. The CDR3 reads CASSPDRPGLGYTF. The CDR3 nucleotides read TGTGCCAGCTCACCGGACAGGCCTGGACTGGGCTACACCTTC.